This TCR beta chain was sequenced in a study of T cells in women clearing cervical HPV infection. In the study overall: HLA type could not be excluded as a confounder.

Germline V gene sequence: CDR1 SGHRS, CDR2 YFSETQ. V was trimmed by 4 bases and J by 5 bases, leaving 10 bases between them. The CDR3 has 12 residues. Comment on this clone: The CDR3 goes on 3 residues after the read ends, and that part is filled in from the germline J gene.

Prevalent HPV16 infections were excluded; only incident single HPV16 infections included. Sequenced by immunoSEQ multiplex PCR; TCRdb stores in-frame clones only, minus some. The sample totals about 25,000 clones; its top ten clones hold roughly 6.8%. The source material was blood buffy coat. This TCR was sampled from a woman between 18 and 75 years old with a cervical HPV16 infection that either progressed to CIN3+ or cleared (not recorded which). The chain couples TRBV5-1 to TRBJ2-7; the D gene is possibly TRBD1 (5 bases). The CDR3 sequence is CASSPSTDEQYF. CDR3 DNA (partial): TGCGCCAGCAGCCCATCGACAGACGAG. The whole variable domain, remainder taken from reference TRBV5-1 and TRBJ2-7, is KAGVTQTPRYLIKTRGQQVTLSCSPISGHRSVSWYQQTPGQGLQFLFEYFSETQRNKGNFPGRFSGRQFSNSRSEMNVSTLELGDSALYLCASSPSTDEQYFGPGTRLTVT.